This TCR beta chain emerged from a study of neurological immune-mediated disorders. Regarding the study as a whole: Multiple sclerosis patients had less TCR clonal expansion than even healthy controls, unlike HTLV-1-associated myelopathy.

Synthesis of cDNA was performed by 5'RACE using 10-nucleotide random UMIs. TCRdb passed the 5' RACE reads through MiXCR, listing each CDR3 protein once. Of 50,000 to 75,000 distinct CDR3 sequences detected, 9.5% to 15% appear once; the ten largest clones hold around 10%. This clonotype has a handful of counts. The antigen remains unidentified. From 2 million PBMCs stored at -80 C, the unsorted libraries were generated. Germline V CDR1 and CDR2: KGHDR, SFDVKD. The CDR3 is 16 residues long. The V end was cut by 1 base, the J end by 0 bases, with 9 bases between. The chain employs TRBV24-1 and TRBJ2-1; no reliable D call. Sequenced: PBMCs. This clonotype was obtained from a woman in her sixties or seventies with HTLV-1-associated myelopathy (HAM/TSP). The CDR3 spells CATSDLKGPSYNEQFF. The DNA of the CDR3 is TGTGCCACCAGTGATTTAAAAGGGCCCTCCTACAATGAGCAGTTCTTC.